This T cell receptor (beta chain) was profiled in a study of a mutant IDH1 vaccine in newly diagnosed glioma. About the study: Vaccination began 4-6 weeks post radiotherapy alone, or with temozolomide cycles. Prior therapy was radiotherapy, temozolomide, or both; most received both.

Noted time point: week 47, end of study. Vaccination used 300 ug of mutant IDH1 20-mer peptide per dose, with topical imiquimod. Scheduled for weeks 1, 3, 5, 7, 11, 15, 19 and 23, eight vaccinations were given to patients. The CDR3 runs 14 residues. Looked up from germline, CDR1 is MNHEY and CDR2 is SMNVEV (reference sequence). Deletions cut 4 bases from V and 4 bases from J, with 13 bases between. Points from the study as a whole: Changes in top peripheral clonotypes did not appear linked to pseudoprogression.

TCRdb's copy holds only in-frame clones and misses some; the assay was immunoSEQ multiplex PCR. The table shows tens of thousands of clones, with over 70% occurring only once. About this clone: Its target is not known.

The sequenced sample was PBMCs, obtained from a glioma patient whose treatment included an IDH1 peptide vaccine. This TCR was sampled from a man in his forties with glioma. This chain joins TRBV27 and TRBJ2-5; D unresolved. CDR3 sequence reads: CASSWGLTAETQYF. The CDR3 nucleotides read TGTGCCAGCAGTTGGGGTCTGACGGCAGAGACCCAGTACTTC.